The entry below describes one T cell receptor beta chain. The antigen is undetermined. These data belong to a study of cytomegalovirus exposure and HLA in healthy donors. This CDR3 is built from 15 residues. Germline V gene sequence: CDR1 MDHEN, CDR2 SYDVKM. The V gene end was trimmed by 8 bases and the J gene end by 2 bases; junction bases not matched to a gene: 9. Study outcomes and limitations: Sequencing likely produced, as an artifact, a cluster of highly shared sequence variants. TCR beta sequences numbering around 15,000 were associated with HLA alleles at 0.05 false discovery rate in a later analysis. The listing of 160 or so TCR beta chains classed them as cytomegalovirus-associated.

Primers included in the PCR were 60 Vbeta and 13 Jbeta primers. Sequencing used immunoSEQ multiplex PCR; TCRdb keeps in-frame clones, though not all of them. The data hold 85,000 to 120,000 clones, with 63% observed a single time. Sample: PBMCs. This chain joins TRBV28 and TRBJ1-5, with 7 positions matching TRBD1. This sequence was found in a human donor in good health. The CDR3 nucleotides are TGTGCCAGCTACCTCGCAGGGGGAGGCAATCAGCCCCAGCATTTT. As protein: CASYLAGGGNQPQHF.